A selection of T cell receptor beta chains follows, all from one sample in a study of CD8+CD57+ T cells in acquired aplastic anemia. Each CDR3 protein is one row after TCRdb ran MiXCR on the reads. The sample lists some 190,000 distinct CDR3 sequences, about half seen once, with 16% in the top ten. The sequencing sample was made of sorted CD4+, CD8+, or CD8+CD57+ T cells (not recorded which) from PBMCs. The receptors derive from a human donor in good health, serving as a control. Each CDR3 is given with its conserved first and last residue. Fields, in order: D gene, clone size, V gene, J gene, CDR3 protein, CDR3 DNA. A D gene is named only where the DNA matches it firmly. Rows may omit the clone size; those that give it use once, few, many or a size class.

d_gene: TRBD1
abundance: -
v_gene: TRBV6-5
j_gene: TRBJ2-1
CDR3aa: CASSLSRTGDGYNEQFF
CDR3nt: TGTGCCAGCAGTTTATCGCGGACAGGGGATGGCTACAATGAGCAGTTCTTC

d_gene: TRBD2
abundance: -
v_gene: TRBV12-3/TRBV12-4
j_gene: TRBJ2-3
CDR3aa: CASSGYGGYTDTQYF
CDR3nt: TGTGCCAGCAGTGGGTACGGGGGGTACACAGATACGCAGTATTTT

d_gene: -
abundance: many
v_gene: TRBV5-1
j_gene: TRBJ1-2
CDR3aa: CASSPASAAYGYTF
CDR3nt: TGCGCCAGCAGCCCAGCCTCGGCAGCCTATGGCTACACCTTC

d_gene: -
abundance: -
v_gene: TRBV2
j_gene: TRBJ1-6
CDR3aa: CASVGEGPGSPLHF
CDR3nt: TGTGCCAGCGTTGGGGAAGGGCCTGGGTCACCCCTCCACTTT

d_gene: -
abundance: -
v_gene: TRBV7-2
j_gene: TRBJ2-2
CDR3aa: CASSLEGAGELSF
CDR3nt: TGTGCCAGCAGCTTGGAGGGCGCCGGGGAGCTGTCTTTT

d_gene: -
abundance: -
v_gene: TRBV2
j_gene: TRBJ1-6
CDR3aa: CASSEWETGYSPLHF
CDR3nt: TGTGCCAGCAGTGAATGGGAGACAGGATATTCACCCCTCCACTTT

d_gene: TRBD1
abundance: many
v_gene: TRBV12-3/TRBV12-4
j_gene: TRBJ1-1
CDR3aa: CASSLRGWGQHTEAFF
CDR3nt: TGTGCCAGCAGTTTAAGGGGGTGGGGACAGCACACTGAAGCTTTCTTT

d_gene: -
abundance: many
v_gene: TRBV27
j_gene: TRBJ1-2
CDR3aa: CASSTRAGGDYGYTF
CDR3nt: TGTGCCAGCAGTACCCGGGCAGGCGGGGACTATGGCTACACCTTC

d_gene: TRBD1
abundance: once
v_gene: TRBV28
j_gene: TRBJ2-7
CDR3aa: CASSSYKTGTGVSYEQYF
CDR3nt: TGTGCCAGCAGTTCCTACAAAACCGGGACAGGGGTCTCCTACGAGCAGTACTTC

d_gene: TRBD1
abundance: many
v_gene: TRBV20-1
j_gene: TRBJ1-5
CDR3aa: CSAPPGQGRAQHF
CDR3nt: TGCAGTGCACCCCCGGGACAGGGAAGGGCCCAGCATTTT

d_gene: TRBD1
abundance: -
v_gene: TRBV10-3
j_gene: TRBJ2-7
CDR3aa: CAINSGTGVYEQYF
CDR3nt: TGTGCCATCAACTCGGGGACAGGGGTCTACGAGCAGTACTTC

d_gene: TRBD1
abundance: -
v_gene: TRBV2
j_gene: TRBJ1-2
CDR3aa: CASSQDPGTGDYGYTF
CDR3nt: TGTGCCAGCAGCCAAGATCCCGGGACAGGGGACTATGGCTACACCTTC

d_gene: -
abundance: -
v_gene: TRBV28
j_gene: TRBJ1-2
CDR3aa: CASSILRAGGYTF
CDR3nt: TGTGCCAGCAGTATACTCCGGGCAGGGGGCTACACCTTC

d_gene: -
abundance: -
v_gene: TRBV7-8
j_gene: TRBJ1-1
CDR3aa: CASSPRGGAMNTEAFF
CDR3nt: TGTGCCAGCAGCCCCCGCGGGGGCGCGATGAACACTGAAGCTTTCTTT

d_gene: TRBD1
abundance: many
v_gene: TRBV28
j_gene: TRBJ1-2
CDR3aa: CASTRTGGDGYTF
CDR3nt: TGTGCCAGCACCCGGACAGGGGGCGATGGCTACACCTTC

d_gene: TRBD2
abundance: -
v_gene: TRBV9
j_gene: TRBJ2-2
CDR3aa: CASSVGGLAGAAGELFF
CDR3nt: TGTGCCAGCAGCGTAGGGGGACTAGCGGGGGCGGCCGGGGAGCTGTTTTTT

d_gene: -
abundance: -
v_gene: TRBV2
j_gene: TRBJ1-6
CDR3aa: CASSEAYRPPFNSPLHF
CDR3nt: TGTGCCAGCAGTGAAGCGTACCGGCCCCCCTTTAATTCACCCCTCCACTTT

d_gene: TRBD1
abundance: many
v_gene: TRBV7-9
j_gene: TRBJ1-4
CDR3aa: CASSSTGQQREKLFF
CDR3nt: TGTGCCAGCAGCTCGACGGGACAGCAGCGTGAAAAACTGTTTTTT

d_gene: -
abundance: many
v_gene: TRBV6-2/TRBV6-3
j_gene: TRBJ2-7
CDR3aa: CASSYYVAGAYEQYF
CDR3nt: TGTGCCAGCAGTTACTATGTTGCCGGAGCCTACGAGCAGTACTTC

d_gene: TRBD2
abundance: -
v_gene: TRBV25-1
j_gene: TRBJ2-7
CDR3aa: CASSEGASGIYEQYF
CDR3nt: TGTGCCAGCAGTGAAGGGGCTAGCGGGATCTACGAGCAGTACTTC

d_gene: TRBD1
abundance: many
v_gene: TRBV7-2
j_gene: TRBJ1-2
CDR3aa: CASSLIAGQGAGYTF
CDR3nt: TGTGCCAGCAGCTTAATCGCGGGACAGGGGGCGGGCTACACCTTC

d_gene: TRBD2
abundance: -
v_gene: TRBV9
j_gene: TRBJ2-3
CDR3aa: CASSALTSGGGDTQYF
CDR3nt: TGTGCCAGCAGCGCGTTGACTAGCGGGGGTGGAGATACGCAGTATTTT

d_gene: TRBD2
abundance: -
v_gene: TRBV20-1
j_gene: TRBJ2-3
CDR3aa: CSARGLAGTSTDTQYF
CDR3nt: TGCAGTGCGAGGGGACTAGCGGGGACCAGCACAGATACGCAGTATTTT

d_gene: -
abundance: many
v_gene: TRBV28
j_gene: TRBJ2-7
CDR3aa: CASSLTVARYEQYF
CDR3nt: TGTGCCAGCAGTTTAACGGTGGCGAGGTACGAGCAGTACTTC

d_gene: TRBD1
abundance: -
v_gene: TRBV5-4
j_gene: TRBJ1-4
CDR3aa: CASSMDRGNEKLFF
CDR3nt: TGTGCCAGCAGCATGGACAGGGGGAATGAAAAACTGTTTTTT

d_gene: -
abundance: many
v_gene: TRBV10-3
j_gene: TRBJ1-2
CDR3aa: CAISVALNSNYGYTF
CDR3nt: TGTGCCATCAGTGTCGCGCTTAACTCTAACTATGGCTACACCTTC

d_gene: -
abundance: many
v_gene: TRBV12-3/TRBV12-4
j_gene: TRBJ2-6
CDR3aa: CASSFAAGANVLTF
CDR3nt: TGTGCCAGCAGTTTTGCTGCTGGGGCCAACGTCCTGACTTTC

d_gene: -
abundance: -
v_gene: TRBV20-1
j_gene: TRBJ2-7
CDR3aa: CSASEGYEQYF
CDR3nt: TGCAGTGCTAGCGAGGGCTACGAGCAGTACTTC

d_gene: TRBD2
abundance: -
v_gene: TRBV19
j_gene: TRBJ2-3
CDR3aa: CASSMTGPGLAGVTDTQYF
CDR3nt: TGTGCCAGTAGTATGACGGGCCCGGGACTAGCGGGGGTCACAGATACGCAGTATTTT

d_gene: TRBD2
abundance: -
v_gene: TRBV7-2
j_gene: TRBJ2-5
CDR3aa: CASSLQRGGQQETQYF
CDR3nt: TGTGCCAGCAGCTTGCAGCGGGGGGGCCAACAAGAGACCCAGTACTTC

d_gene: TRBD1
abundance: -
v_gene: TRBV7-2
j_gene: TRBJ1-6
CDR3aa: CASSLGQGMGKSPLHF
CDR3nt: TGTGCCAGCAGCTTAGGACAGGGAATGGGGAAATCACCCCTCCACTTT

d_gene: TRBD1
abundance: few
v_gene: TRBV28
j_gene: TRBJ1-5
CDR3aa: CASSQIRGQGGNQPQHF
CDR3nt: TGTGCCAGCAGCCAAATAAGAGGACAGGGTGGGAATCAGCCCCAGCATTTT

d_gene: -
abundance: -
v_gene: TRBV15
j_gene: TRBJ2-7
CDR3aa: CATSRGGSYEQYF
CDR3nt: TGTGCCACCAGCAGGGGGGGTTCCTACGAGCAGTACTTC